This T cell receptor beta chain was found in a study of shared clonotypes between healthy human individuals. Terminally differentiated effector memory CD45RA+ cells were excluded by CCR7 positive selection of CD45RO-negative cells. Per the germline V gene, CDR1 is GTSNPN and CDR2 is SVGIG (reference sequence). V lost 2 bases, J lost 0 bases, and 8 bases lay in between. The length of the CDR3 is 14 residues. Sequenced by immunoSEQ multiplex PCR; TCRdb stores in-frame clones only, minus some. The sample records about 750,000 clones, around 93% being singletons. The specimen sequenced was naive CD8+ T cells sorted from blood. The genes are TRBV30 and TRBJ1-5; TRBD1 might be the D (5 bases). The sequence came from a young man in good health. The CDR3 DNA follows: TGTGCCTGGAGTAGGGGCTATAGCAATCAGCCCCAGCATTTT. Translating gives CAWSRGYSNQPQHF. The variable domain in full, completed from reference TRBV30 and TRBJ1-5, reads SQTIHQWPATLVQPVGSPLSLECTVEGTSNPNLYWYRQAAGRGLQLLFYSVGIGQISSEVPQNLSASRPQDRQFILSSKKLLLSDSGFYLCAWSRGYSNQPQHFGDGTRLSIL.